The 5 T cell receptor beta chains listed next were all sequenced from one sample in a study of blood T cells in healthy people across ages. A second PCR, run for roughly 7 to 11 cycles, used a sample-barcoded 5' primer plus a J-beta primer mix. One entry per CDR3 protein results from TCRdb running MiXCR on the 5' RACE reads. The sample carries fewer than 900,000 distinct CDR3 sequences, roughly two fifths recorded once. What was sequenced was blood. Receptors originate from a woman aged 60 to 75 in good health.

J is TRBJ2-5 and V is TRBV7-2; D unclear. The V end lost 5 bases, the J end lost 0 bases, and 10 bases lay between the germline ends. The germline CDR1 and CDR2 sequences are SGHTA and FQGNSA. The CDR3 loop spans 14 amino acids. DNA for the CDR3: TGTGCCAGCAGCACCGACTCGGACCAAGAGACCCAGTACTTC. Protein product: CASSTDSDQETQYF.

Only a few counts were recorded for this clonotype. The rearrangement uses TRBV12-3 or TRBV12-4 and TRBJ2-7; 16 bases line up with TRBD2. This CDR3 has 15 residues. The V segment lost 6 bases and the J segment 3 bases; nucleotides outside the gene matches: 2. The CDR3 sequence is CASRGTSGRDYEQYF. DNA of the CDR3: TGTGCCAGCAGAGGGACTAGCGGGAGGGACTACGAGCAGTACTTC.

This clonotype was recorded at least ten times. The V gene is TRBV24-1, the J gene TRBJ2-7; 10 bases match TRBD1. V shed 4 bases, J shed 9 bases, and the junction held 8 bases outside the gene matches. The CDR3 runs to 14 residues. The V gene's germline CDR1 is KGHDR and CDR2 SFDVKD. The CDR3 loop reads CATSDRDRGAAQYF. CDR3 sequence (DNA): TGTGCCACCAGTGACCGGGACAGGGGAGCGGCGCAGTACTTC.

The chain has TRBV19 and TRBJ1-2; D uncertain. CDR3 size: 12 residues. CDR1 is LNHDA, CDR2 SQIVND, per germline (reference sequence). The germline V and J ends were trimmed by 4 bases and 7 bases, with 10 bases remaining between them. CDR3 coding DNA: TGTGCCAGTAGTACGCAGGAAAGTGGCTACACCTTC. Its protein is CASSTQESGYTF.

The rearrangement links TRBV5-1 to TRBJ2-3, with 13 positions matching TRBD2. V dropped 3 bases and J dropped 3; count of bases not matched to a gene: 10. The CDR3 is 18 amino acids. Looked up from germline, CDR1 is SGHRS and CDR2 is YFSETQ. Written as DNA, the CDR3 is TGCGCCAGCAGCTCTAAAGGACTAGCGGGAGTTCGTACAGATACGCAGTATTTT. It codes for CASSSKGLAGVRTDTQYF.